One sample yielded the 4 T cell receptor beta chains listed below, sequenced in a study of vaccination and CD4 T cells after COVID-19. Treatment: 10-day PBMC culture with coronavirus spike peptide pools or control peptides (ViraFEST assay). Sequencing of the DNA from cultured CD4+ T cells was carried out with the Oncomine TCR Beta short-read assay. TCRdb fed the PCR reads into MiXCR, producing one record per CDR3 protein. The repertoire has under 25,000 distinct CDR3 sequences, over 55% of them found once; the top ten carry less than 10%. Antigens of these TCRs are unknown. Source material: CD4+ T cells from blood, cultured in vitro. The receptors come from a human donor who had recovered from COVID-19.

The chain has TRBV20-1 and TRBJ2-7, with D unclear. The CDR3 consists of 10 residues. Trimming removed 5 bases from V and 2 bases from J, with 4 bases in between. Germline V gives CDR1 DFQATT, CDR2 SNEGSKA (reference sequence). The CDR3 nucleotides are TGCAGTGCTGGGGCCTACGAGCAGTACTTC. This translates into CSAGAYEQYF.

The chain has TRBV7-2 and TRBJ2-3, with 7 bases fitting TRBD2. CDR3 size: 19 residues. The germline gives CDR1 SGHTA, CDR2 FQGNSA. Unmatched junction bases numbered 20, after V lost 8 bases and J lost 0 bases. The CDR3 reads CASRLSGNLFRRSTDTQYF. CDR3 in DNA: TGTGCCAGCCGGCTGAGCGGGAACCTGTTTCGTCGTAGCACAGATACGCAGTATTTT.

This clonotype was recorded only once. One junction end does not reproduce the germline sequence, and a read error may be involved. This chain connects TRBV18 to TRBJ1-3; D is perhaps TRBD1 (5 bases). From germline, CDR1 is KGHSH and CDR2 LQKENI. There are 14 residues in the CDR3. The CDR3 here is CTSSPDRGGNTIYF. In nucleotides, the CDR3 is TGTACCAGCTCACCTGACAGAGGAGGAAACACCATATATTTT.

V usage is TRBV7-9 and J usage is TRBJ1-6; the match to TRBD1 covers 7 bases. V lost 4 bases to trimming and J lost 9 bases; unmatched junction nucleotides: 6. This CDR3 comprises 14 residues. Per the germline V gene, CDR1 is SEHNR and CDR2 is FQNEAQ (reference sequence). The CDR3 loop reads CASSSTGKSSPLHF. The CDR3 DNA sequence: TGTGCCAGCAGCTCGACAGGGAAAAGTTCACCCCTCCACTTT.